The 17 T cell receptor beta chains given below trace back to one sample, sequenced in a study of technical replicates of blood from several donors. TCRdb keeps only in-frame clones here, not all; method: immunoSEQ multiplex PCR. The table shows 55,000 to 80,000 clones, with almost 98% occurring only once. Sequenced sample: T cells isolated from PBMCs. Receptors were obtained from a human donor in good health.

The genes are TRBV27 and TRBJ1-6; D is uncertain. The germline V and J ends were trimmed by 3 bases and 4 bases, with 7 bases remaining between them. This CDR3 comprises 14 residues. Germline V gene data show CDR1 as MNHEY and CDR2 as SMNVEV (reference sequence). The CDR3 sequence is CASSFRSYNSPLHF. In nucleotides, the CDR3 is TGTGCCAGCAGTTTCCGGAGTTATAATTCACCCCTCCACTTT.

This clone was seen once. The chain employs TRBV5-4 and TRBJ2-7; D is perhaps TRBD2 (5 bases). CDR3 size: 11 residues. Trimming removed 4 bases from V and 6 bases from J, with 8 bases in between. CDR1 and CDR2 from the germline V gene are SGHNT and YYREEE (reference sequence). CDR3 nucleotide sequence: TGTGCCAGCAGCCTAGCTGGCGAGCAGTACTTC. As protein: CASSLAGEQYF.

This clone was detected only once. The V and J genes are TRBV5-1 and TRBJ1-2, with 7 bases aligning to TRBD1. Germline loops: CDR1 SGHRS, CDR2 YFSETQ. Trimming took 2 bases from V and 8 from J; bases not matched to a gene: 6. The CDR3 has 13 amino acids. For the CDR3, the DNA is TGCGCCAGCAGCTTCGAGGGGGCAGGCGGCTACACCTTC. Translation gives CASSFEGAGGYTF.

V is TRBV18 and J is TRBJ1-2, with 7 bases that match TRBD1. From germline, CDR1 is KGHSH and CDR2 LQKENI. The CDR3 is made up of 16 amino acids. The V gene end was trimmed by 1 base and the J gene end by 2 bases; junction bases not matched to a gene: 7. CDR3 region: CASSPQKYRGNYGYTF. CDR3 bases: TGTGCCAGCTCACCACAGAAATACAGGGGAAACTATGGCTACACCTTC.

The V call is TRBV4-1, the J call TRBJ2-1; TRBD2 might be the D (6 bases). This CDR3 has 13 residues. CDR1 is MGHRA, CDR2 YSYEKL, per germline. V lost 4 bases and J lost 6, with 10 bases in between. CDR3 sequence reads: CASSRDSGNEQFF. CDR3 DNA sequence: TGCGCCAGCAGCCGAGATAGCGGCAATGAGCAGTTCTTC.

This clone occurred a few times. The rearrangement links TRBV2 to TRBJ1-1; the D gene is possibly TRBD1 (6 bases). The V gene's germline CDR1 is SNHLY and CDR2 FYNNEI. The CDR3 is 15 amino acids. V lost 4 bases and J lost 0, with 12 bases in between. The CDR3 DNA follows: TGTGCCAGCAGTGGGGCTAGGGACATGAACACTGAAGCTTTCTTT. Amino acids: CASSGARDMNTEAFF.

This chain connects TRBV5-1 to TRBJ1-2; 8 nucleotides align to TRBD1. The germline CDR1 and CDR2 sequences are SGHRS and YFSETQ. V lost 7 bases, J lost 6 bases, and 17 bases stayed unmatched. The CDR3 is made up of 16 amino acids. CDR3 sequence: CASADSPGQGGDGYTF. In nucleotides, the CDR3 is TGCGCCAGCGCCGACTCCCCAGGACAGGGTGGGGATGGCTACACCTTC.

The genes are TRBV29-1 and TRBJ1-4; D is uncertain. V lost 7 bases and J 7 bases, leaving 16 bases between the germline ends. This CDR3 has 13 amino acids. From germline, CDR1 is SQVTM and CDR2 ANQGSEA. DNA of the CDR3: TGCAGCGCCCTCTCTGGGTCGGGTGAAAAACTGTTTTTT. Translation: CSALSGSGEKLFF.

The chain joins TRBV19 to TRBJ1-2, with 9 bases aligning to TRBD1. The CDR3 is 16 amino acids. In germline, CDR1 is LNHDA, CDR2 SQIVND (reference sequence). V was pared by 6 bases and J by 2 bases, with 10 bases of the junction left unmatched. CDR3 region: CASRPFTGGRNYGYTF. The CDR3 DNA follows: TGTGCCAGTAGACCATTTACAGGGGGCAGGAACTATGGCTACACCTTC.

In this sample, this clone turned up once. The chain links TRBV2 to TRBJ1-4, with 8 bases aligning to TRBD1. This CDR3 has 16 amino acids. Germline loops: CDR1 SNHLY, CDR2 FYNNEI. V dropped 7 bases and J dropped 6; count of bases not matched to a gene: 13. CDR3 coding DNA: TGTGCCAGCAATCTCCCGAGAGGACAGGGAGATGAAAAACTGTTTTTT. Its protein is CASNLPRGQGDEKLFF.

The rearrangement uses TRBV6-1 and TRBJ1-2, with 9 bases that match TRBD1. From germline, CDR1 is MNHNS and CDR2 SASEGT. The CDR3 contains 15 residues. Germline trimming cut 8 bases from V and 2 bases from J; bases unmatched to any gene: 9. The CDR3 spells CASFDRGVLNYGYTF. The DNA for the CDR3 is TGTGCCAGCTTTGACAGGGGGGTATTGAACTATGGCTACACCTTC.

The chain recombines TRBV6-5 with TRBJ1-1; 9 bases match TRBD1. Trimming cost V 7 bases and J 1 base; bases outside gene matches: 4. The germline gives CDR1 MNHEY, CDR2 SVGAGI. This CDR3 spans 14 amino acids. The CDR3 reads CASTPGQGNTEAFF. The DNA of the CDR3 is TGTGCCAGCACCCCGGGACAGGGGAACACTGAAGCTTTCTTT.

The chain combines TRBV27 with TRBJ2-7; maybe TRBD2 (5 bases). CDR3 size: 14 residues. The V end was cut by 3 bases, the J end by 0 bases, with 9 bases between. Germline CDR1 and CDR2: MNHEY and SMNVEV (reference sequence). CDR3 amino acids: CASSFGESSYEQYF. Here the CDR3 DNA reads TGTGCCAGCAGTTTCGGGGAGAGCTCCTACGAGCAGTACTTC.

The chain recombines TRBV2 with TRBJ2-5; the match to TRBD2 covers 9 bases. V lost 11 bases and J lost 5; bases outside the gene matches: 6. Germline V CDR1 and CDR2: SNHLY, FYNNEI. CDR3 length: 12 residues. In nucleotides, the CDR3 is TGTGCCTGCGGCGGGGGGGGCGAGACCCAGTACTTC. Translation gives CACGGGGETQYF.

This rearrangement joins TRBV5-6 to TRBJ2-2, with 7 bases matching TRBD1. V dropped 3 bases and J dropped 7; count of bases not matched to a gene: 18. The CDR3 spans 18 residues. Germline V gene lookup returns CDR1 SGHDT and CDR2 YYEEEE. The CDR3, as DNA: TGTGCCAGCAGCTCAAATATAGGGACAGAATCAACACGCGGGGAGCTGTTTTTT. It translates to CASSSNIGTESTRGELFF.

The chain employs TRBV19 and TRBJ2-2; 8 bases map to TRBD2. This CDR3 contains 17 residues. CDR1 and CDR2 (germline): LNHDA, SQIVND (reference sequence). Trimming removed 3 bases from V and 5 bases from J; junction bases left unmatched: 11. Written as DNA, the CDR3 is TGTGCCAGTAGTATTGACGGGAGGGTCGCAAGGACCGGGGAGCTGTTTTTT. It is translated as CASSIDGRVARTGELFF.

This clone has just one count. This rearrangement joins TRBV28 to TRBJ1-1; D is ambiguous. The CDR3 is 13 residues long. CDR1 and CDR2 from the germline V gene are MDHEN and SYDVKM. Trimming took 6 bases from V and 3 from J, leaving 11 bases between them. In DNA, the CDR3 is TGTGCCAGCAGGCCTCTGGCGGACACTGAAGCTTTCTTT. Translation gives CASRPLADTEAFF.